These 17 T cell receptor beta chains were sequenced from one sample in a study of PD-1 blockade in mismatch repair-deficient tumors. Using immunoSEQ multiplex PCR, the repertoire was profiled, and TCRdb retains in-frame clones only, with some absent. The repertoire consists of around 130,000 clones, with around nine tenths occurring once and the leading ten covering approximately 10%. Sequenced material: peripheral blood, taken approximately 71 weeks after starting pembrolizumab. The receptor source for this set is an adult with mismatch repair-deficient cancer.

CDR3 sequence reads: CASSVIGAGGDYEQYF. In nucleotides, the CDR3 is TGCGCCAGCAGCGTAATCGGAGCGGGAGGTGATTACGAGCAGTACTTC. V gene TRBV4-1 combines with J gene TRBJ2-7, with 9 positions matching TRBD2. V lost 5 bases and J lost 4; bases outside the gene matches: 12. CDR3 length: 16 amino acids. Germline CDR1 MGHRA, CDR2 YSYEKL.

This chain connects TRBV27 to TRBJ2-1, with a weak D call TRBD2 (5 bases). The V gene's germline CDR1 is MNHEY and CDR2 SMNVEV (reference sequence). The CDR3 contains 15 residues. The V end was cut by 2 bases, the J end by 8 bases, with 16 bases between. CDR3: CASSLILGARDEQFF. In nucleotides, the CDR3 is TGTGCCAGCAGTTTAATCTTGGGAGCCCGCGATGAGCAGTTCTTC.

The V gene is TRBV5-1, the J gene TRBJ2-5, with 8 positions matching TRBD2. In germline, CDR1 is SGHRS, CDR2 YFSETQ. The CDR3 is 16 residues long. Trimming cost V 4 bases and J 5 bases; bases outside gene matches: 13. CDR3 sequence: CASSVLAGTGRETQYF. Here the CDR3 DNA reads TGCGCCAGCAGCGTGTTAGCGGGAACGGGCCGGGAGACCCAGTACTTC.

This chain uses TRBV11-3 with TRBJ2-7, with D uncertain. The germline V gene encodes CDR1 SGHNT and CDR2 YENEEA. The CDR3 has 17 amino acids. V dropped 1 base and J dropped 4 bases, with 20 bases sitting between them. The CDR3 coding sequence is TGTGCCAGCAGCTTAGGACCGACAATCTTTAACTCATACGAGCAGTACTTC. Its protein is CASSLGPTIFNSYEQYF.

CDR3 bases: TGTGCCAGCAACATGGACTCGTTGGAGAACACCGGGGAGCTGTTTTTT. Translation gives CASNMDSLENTGELFF. The genes are TRBV2 and TRBJ2-2; perhaps TRBD2 as D (5 bases). V was clipped by 7 bases and J by 1 base, with 16 bases between them. Germline CDR1 SNHLY, CDR2 FYNNEI. This CDR3 has 16 amino acids. Based on the CDR3 plus reference TRBV2 and TRBJ2-2, the full variable domain is EPEVTQTPSHQVTQMGQEVILRCVPISNHLYFYWYRQILGQKVEFLVSFYNNEISEKSEIFDDQFSVERPDGSNFTLKIRSTKLEDSAMYFCASNMDSLENTGELFFGEGSRLTVL.

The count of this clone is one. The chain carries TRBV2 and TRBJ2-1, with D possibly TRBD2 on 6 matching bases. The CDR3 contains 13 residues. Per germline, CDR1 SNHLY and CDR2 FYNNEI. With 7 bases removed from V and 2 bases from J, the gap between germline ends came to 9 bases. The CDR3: CASIWTTYNEQFF. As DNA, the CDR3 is TGTGCCAGCATCTGGACTACCTACAATGAGCAGTTCTTC.

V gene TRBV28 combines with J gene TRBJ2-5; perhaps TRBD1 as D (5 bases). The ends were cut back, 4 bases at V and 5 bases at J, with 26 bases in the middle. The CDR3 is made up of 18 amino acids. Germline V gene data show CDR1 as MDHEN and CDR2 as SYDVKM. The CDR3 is CASSSPTPYQGSRETQYF. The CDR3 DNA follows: TGTGCCAGCAGTTCCCCCACTCCATACCAGGGTTCTCGGGAGACCCAGTACTTC.

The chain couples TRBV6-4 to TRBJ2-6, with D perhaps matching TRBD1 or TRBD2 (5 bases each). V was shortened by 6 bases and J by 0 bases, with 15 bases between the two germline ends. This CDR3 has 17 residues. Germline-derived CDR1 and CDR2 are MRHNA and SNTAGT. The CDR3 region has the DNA TGTGCCAGCAGGACGTTCCGGGGCAGCTCTGGGGCCAACGTCCTGACTTTC. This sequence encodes CASRTFRGSSGANVLTF.

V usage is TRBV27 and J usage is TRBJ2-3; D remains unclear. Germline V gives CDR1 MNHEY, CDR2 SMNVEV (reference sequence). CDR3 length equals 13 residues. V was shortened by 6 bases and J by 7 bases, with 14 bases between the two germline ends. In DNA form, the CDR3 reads TGTGCCAGCAGGAGATCTAACCATCATACGCAGTATTTT. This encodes CASRRSNHHTQYF.

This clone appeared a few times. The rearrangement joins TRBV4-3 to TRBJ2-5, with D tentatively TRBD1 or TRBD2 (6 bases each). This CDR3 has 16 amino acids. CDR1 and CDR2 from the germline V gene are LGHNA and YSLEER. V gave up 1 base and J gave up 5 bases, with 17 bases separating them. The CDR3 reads CASSQAAEGVVETQYF. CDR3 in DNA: TGCGCCAGCAGCCAAGCCGCGGAGGGGGTAGTGGAGACCCAGTACTTC.

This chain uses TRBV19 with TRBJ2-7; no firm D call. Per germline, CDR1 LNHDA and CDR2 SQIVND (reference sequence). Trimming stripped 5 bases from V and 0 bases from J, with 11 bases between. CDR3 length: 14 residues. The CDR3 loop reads CASSSTVRSYEQYF. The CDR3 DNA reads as TGTGCCAGTAGTTCTACAGTACGCTCCTACGAGCAGTACTTC.

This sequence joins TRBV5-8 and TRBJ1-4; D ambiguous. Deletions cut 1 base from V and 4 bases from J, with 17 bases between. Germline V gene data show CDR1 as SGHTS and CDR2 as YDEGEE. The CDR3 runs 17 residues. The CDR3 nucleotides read TGTGCCAGCAGCTTGTTTGGATCCCGGAATTATAATGAAAAACTGTTTTTT. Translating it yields CASSLFGSRNYNEKLFF.

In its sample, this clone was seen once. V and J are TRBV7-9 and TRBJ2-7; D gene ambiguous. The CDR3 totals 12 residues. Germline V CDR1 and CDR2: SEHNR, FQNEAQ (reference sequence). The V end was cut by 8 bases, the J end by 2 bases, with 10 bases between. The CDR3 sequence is CASVAGTYEQYF. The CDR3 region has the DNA TGTGCCAGCGTGGCAGGAACCTACGAGCAGTACTTC. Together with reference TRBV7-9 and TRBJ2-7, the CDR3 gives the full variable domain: DTGVSQNPRHKITKRGQNVTFRCDPISEHNRLYWYRQTLGQGPEFLTYFQNEAQLEKSRLLSDRFSAERPKGSFSTLEIQRTEQGDSAMYLCASVAGTYEQYFGPGTRLTVT.

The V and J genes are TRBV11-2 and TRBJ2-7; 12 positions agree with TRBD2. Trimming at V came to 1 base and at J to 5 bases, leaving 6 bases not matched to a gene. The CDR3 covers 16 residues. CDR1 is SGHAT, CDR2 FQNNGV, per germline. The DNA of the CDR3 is TGTGCCAGCAGCTTAGTCCCTAGCGGGGGGGGGAACGAGCAGTACTTC. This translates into CASSLVPSGGGNEQYF.

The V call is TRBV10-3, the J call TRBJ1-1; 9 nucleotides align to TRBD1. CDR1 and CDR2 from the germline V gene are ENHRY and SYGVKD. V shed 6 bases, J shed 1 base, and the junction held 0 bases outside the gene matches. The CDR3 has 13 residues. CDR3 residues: CAIRGQGNTEAFF. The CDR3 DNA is TGTGCCATCAGGGGACAGGGGAACACTGAAGCTTTCTTT.

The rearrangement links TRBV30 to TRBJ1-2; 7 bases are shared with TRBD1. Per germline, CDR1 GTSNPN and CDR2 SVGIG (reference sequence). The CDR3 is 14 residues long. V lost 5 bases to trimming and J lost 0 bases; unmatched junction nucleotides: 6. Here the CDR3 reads CAWARDSSNYGYTF. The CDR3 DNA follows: TGTGCCTGGGCTCGGGACAGTTCTAACTATGGCTACACCTTC.

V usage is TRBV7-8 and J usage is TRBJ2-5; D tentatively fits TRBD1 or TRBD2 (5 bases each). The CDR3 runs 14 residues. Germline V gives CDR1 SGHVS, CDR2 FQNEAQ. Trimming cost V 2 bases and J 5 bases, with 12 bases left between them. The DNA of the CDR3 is TGTGCCAGCAGCTTACAGGGTAGGAGGGAGACCCAGTACTTC. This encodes CASSLQGRRETQYF.